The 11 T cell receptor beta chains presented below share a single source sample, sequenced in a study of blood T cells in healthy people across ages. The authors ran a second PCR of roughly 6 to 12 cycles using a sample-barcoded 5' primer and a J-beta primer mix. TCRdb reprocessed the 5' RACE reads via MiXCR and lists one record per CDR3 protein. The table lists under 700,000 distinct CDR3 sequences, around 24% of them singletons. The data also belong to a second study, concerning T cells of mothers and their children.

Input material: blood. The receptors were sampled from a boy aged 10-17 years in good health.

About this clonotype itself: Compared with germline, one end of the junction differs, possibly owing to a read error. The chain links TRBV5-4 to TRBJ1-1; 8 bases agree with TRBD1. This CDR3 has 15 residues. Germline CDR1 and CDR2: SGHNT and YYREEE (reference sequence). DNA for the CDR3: TGTGCCAGCAGACCCTCGGGACAGGCGCTCGCTGAAGCTTGCTTT. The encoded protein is CASRPSGQALAEACF.

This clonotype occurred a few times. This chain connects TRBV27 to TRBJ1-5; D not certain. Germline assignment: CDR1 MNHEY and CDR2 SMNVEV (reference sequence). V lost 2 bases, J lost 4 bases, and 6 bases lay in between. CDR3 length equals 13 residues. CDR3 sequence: CASSLRMNQPQHF. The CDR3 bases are TGTGCCAGCAGTTTAAGGATGAATCAGCCCCAGCATTTT.

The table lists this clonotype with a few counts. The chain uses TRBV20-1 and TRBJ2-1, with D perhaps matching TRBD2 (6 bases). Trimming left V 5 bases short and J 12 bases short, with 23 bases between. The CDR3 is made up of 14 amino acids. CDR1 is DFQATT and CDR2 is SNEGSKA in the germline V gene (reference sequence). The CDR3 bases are TGCAGTGCTCCAACTAGCCAGGTGACCTTGCCGCAGTTCTTC. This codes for CSAPTSQVTLPQFF.

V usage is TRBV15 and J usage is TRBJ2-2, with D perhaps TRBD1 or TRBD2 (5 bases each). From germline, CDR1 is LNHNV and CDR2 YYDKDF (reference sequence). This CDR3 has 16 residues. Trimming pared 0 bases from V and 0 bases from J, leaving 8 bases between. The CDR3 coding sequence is TGTGCCACCAGCAGAGAATTGGGGGCGAACACCGGGGAGCTGTTTTTT. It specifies CATSRELGANTGELFF. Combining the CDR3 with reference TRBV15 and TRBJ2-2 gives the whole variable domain DAMVIQNPRYQVTQFGKPVTLSCSQTLNHNVMYWYQQKSSQAPKLLFHYYDKDFNNEADTPDNFQSRRPNTSFCFLDIRSPGLGDTAMYLCATSRELGANTGELFFGEGSRLTVL.

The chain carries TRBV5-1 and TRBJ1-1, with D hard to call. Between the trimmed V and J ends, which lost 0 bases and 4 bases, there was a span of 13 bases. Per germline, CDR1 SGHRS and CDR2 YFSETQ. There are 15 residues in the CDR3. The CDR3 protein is CASSLEGSRGTEAFF. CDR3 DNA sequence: TGCGCCAGCAGCTTGGAAGGCTCTCGGGGCACTGAAGCTTTCTTT.

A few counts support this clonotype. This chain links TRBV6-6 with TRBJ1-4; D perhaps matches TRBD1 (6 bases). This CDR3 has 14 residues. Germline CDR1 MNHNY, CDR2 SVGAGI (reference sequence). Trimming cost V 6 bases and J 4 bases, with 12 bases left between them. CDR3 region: CASRTDSNNEKLFF. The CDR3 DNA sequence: TGTGCCAGCAGAACGGACAGTAATAATGAAAAACTGTTTTTT.

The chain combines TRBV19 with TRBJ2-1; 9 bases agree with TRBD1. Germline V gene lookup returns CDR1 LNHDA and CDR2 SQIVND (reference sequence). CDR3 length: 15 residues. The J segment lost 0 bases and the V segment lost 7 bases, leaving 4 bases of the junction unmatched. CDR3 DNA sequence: TGTGCCAGTAAACGACAGGGGGGCTCCTACAATGAGCAGTTCTTC. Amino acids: CASKRQGGSYNEQFF.

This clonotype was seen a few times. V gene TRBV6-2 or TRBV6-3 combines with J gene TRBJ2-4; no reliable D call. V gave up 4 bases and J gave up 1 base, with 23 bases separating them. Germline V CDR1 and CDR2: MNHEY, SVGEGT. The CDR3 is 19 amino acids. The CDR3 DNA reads TGTGCCAGCAGTTGGGCCCCAAGCGTCGGTGCTCTCGCCAAAAACATTCAGTACTTC. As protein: CASSWAPSVGALAKNIQYF.

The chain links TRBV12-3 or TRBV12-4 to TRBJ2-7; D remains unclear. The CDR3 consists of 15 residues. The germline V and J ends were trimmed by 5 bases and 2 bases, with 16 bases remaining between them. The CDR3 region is CASSRSRTVTYEQYF. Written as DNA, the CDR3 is TGTGCCAGCAGTCGATCGCGGACGGTAACCTACGAGCAGTACTTC.

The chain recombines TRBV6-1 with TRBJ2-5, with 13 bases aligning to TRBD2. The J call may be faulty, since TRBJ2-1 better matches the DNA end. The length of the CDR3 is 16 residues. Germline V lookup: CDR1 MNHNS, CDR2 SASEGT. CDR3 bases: TGTGCCAGCAGCTCCGGACTAGCGGGAGAGAAGGGTGAGCAGTTCTTC. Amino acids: CASSSGLAGEKGEQFF.

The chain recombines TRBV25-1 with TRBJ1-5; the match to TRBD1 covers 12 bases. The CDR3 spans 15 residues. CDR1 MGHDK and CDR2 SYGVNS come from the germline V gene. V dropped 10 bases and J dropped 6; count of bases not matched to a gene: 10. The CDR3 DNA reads TGTGCCACCAAACCGGGACAGGGGGCACTTCAGCCCCAGCATTTT. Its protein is CATKPGQGALQPQHF.